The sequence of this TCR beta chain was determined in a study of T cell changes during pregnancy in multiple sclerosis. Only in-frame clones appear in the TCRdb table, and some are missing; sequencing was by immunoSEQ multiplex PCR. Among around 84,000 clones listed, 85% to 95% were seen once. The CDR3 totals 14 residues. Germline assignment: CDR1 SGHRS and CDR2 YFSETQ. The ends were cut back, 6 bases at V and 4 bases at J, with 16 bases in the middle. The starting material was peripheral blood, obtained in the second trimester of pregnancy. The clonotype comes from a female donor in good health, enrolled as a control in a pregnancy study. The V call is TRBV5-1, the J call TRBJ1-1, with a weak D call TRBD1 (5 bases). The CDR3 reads CASTEYSGGTEAFF. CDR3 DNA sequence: TGCGCCAGCACCGAATATTCCGGGGGCACTGAAGCTTTCTTT.